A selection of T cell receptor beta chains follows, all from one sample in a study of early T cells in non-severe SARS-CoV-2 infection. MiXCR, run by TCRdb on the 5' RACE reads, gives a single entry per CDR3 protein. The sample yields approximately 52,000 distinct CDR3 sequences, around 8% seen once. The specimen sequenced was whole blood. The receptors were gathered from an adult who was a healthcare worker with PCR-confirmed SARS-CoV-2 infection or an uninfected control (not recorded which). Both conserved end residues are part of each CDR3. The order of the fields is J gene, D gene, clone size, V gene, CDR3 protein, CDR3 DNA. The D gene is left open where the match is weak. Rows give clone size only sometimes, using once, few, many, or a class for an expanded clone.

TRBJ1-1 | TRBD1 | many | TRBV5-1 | CASSLTQGEGNTEAFF | TGCGCCAGCAGCTTGACACAGGGGGAAGGAAACACTGAAGCTTTCTTT
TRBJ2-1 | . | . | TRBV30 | CAWSVAGFFGEQFF | TGTGCCTGGAGTGTCGCGGGGTTTTTTGGCGAGCAGTTCTTC
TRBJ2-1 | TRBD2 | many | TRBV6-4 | CASSDSSGGANEQFF | TGTGCCAGCAGTGACTCTAGCGGGGGGGCCAATGAGCAGTTCTTC
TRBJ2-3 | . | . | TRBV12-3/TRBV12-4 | CASSLRHIDTQYF | TGTGCCAGCAGTTTGAGACACATCGATACGCAGTATTTT
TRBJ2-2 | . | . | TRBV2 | CASSAGGELFF | TGTGCCAGCAGCGCTGGTGGGGAGCTGTTTTTT
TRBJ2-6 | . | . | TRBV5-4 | CASSLDIPGANVLTF | TGTGCCAGCAGCTTGGATATTCCTGGGGCCAACGTCCTGACTTTC
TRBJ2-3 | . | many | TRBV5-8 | CASSFGGGARTDTQYF | TGTGCCAGCAGCTTTGGAGGGGGCGCCCGCACAGATACGCAGTATTTT
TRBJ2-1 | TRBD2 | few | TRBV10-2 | CASSHRLAVEYNEQFF | TGCGCCAGCAGTCACAGACTAGCGGTAGAATACAATGAGCAGTTCTTC
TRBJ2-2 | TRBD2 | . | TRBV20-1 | CSARDGTSGTGELFF | TGCAGTGCTAGAGATGGGACTAGCGGCACCGGGGAGCTGTTTTTT
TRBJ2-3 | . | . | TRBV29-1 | CSVEMMWTSGGIGDTQYF | TGCAGCGTTGAAATGATGTGGACCTCAGGAGGGATCGGAGATACGCAGTATTTT
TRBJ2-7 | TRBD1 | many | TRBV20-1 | CSASNRGQGSYEQYF | TGCAGTGCTAGTAACCGGGGACAGGGTTCCTACGAGCAGTACTTC
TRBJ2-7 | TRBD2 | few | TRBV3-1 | CASSRNYPGLAGRASYEQYF | TGTGCCAGCAGCCGAAACTACCCGGGACTAGCGGGACGCGCCTCCTACGAGCAGTACTTC
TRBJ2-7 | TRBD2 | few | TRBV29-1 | CSVEGGGAGEQYF | TGCAGCGTTGAGGGCGGGGGGGCCGGCGAGCAGTACTTC
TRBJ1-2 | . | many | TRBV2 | CATWGNGYTF | TGTGCCACATGGGGTAATGGCTACACCTTC
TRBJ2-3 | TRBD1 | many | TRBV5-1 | CASSTGQGTDTQYF | TGCGCCAGCAGCACCGGACAGGGAACAGATACGCAGTATTTT
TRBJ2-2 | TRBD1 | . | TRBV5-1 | CASTRTGDTGELFF | TGCGCCAGCACCAGGACAGGGGACACCGGGGAGCTGTTTTTT
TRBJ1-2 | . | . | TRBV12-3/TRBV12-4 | CASSPRRVGSLGYGYTF | TGTGCCAGCAGCCCCCGGCGGGTAGGATCCCTTGGGTATGGCTACACCTTC
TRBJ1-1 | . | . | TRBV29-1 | CSAGHPNTEAFF | TGCAGCGCTGGACACCCGAACACTGAAGCTTTCTTT
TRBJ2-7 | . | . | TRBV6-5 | CASSYSPSSYEQYF | TGTGCCAGCAGTTACTCCCCGAGCTCCTACGAGCAGTACTTC
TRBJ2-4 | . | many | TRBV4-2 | CASSQDSSLRYIQYF | TGTGCCAGCAGCCAAGATTCGTCCCTCAGATACATTCAGTACTTC
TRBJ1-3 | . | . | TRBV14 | CASSRTGKAGNTIYF | TGTGCCAGCAGCCGTACAGGGAAGGCTGGAAACACCATATATTTT
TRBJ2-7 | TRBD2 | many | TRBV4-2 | CASSQDRELAGNEQYF | TGTGCCAGCAGCCAAGATCGAGAACTAGCGGGGAACGAGCAGTACTTC
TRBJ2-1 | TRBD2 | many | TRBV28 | CARKNGVAGAGEQFF | TGTGCCAGGAAAAACGGGGTAGCGGGAGCAGGTGAGCAGTTCTTC
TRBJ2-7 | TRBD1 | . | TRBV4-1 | CASSQGPGQGFSYEQYF | TGCGCCAGCAGCCAAGGGCCGGGACAGGGTTTCTCCTACGAGCAGTACTTC
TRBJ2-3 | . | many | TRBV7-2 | CASSERPSTDTQYF | TGTGCCAGCAGCGAGCGGCCTAGCACAGATACGCAGTATTTT
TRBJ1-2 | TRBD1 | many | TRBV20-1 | CSATRDRKEYGYTF | TGCAGTGCTACCCGGGACAGGAAAGAGTATGGCTACACCTTC
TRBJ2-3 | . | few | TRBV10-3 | CAISESDSSATDTQYF | TGTGCCATCAGTGAGTCGGACTCCTCAGCCACAGATACGCAGTATTTT